This T cell receptor beta chain was obtained from a study of blood T cell repertoires in COVID-19 (dated by TCRdb to the early 2020s). With respect to the entire study: Samples from collaborators originated in the United States, Italy and Spain and spanned both the acute and convalescent phases of COVID-19. The material from the prospective study consisted of cDNA or gDNA derived from T cells, B-cell-depleted T cells, or PBMCs. The dataset comprised deeply sampled blood TCRbeta repertoires from subjects exposed to, actively infected with, or recovered from COVID-19. The repertoires were released in a freely available public database intended as a resource for research on the immune response to SARS-CoV-2. Samples were obtained from the ongoing ImmuneRACE study (first 160 participants) and from about 1,300 subjects provided by 6 global collaborators. Nearly every sample came with metadata listing a de-identified subject ID, COVID-19 status, age in years and sex. HLA class I and class II types, where available, came from metadata supplied by the sample provider rather than from assay-based typing.

Overall study results and their limits: The quantity of clinical and demographic metadata differed by source and by participant and was supplied without curation.

Worth noting for this clone: No antigen is known for it. No per-base quality is available; no much larger clone lies one base away.

TCRbeta CDR3 regions were amplified from genomic DNA using the immunoSEQ Assay, a bias-controlled multiplex PCR. Turning to the authors' computational methods: The number of nucleated cells in each sample was estimated by amplification of reference gene primers within the assay. To quantify the absolute abundance of each unique TCRbeta CDR3 rearrangement, sequence reads were collapsed and filtered. For each sample, productive Simpson clonality was calculated as the square root of Simpson's diversity index over productive rearrangements. Imported from immuneACCESS, the table was reduced by TCRdb to in-frame sequences with V and J called. These copies leave out some clones; in studies compared against another copy, an unresolved V gene accounts for under half, and the cause of the remainder is not known. V and J calls and clone size are those listed in that table; D and trimming were worked out from the DNA. A total of some 150,000 clones appear in this sample, approximately 87% of them only once. The ten largest clones take up 3.5% to 5.5% of the sample.

V ends up 2 bases short and J 0 bases short, with an unmatched junction base count of 9. CDR1 MNHNS and CDR2 SASEGT were looked up in the germline V gene. The CDR3 spans 18 residues, from the cysteine through the phenylalanine. The kept DNA is CDR3 alone, 54 bases in frame from the first base. Whole blood was collected in K2EDTA tubes by collaborating institutions according to the institutions' own protocols. For TCRbeta analysis, collaborator samples were shipped as frozen whole blood, as isolated PBMCs, or as DNA extracted from either sample type. This chain joins TRBV6-1 to TRBJ2-4, and TRBD2 aligns with 8 junction nucleotides. The specimen sequenced was peripheral blood. The receptor was derived from a woman between 40 and 50 years old with acute or convalescent COVID-19. The sequenced DNA is TGTGCCAGCAGTGAACGGGGAACTAGCGGATTAGCCAAAAACATTCAGTACTTC. Its translation is CASSERGTSGLAKNIQYF.